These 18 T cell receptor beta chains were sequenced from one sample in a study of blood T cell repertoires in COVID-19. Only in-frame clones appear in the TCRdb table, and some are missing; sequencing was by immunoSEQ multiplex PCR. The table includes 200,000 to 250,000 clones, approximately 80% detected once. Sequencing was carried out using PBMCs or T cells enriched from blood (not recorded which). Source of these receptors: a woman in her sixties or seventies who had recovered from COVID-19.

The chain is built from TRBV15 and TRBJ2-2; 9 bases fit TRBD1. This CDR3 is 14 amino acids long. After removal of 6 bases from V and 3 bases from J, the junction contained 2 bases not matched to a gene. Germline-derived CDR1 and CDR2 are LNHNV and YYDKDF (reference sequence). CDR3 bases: TGTGCCACCAGTCGACAGGGGGACACCGGGGAGCTGTTTTTT. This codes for CATSRQGDTGELFF.

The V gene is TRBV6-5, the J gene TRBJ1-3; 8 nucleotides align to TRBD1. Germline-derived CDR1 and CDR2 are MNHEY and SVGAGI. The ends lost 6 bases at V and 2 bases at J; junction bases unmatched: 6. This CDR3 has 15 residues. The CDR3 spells CASRMDRETGNTIYF. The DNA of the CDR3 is TGTGCCAGCAGGATGGACAGGGAAACTGGAAACACCATATATTTT.

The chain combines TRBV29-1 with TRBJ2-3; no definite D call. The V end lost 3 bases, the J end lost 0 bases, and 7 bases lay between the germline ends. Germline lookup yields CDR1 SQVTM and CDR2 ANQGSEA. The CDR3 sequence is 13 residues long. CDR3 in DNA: TGCAGCGTTGACCGACAAAGCACAGATACGCAGTATTTT. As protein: CSVDRQSTDTQYF.

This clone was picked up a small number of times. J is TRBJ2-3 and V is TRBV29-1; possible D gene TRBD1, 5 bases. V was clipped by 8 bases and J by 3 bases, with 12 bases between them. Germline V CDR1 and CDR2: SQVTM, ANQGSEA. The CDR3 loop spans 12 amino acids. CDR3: CSPGDSTDTQYF. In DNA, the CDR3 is TGCAGCCCCGGAGACAGTACAGATACGCAGTATTTT.

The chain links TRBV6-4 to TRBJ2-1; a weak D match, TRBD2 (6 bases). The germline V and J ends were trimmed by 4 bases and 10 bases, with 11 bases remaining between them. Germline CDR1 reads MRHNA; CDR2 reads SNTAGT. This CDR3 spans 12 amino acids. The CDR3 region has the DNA TGTGCCAGCAGTGTGGGCGGGAACGAGCAGTTCTTC. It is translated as CASSVGGNEQFF.

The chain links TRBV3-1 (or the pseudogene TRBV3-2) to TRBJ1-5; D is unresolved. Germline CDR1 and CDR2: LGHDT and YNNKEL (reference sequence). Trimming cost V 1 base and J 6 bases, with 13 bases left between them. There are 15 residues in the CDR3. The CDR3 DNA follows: TGTGCCAGCAGCCAAGGAAATTTTAACGGTCAGCCCCAGCATTTT. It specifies CASSQGNFNGQPQHF.

For the CDR3, the DNA is TGTGCCAGCAGCCCAAGCCGAGCAGCGCACTATGAAGCTTTCTTT. Translation: CASSPSRAAHYEAFF. This rearrangement joins TRBV6-5 to TRBJ1-1; unclear D gene. Trimming left V 6 bases short and J 7 bases short, with 21 bases between. This CDR3 has 15 residues. Germline assignment: CDR1 MNHEY and CDR2 SVGAGI.

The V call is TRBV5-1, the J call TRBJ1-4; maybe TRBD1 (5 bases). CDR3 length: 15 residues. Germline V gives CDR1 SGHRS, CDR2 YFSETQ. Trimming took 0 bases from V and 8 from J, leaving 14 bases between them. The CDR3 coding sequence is TGCGCCAGCAGCTTGGCAGGGCAGGGTGGGGAAAAACTGTTTTTT. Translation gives CASSLAGQGGEKLFF. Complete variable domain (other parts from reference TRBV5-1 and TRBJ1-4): KAGVTQTPRYLIKTRGQQVTLSCSPISGHRSVSWYQQTPGQGLQFLFEYFSETQRNKGNFPGRFSGRQFSNSRSEMNVSTLELGDSALYLCASSLAGQGGEKLFFGSGTQLSVL.

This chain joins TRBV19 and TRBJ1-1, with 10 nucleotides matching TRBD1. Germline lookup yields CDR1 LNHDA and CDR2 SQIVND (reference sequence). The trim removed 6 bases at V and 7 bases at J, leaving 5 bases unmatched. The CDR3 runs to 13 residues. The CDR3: CASRGTGEDEAFF. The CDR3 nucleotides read TGTGCCAGTAGGGGGACAGGGGAAGATGAAGCTTTCTTT.

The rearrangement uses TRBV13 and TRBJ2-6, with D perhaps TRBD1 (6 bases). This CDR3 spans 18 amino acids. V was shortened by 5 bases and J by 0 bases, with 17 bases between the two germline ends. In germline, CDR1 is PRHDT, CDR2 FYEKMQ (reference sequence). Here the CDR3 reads CASSPIQGRGSGANVLTF. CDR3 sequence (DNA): TGTGCCAGCAGCCCAATACAGGGCCGCGGCTCTGGGGCCAACGTCCTGACTTTC.

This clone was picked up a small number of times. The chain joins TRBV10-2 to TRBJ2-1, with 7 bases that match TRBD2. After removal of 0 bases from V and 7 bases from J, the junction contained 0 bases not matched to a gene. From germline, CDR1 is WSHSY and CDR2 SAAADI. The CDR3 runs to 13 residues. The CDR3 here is CASSESGGNEQFF. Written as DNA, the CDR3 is TGCGCCAGCAGTGAGTCGGGAGGGAATGAGCAGTTCTTC.

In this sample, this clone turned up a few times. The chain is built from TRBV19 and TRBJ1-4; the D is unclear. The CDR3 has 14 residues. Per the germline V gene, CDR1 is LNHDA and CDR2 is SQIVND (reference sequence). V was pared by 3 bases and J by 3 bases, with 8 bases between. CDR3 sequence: CASSMRQANEKLFF. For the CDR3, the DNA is TGTGCCAGTAGTATGCGTCAGGCTAATGAAAAACTGTTTTTT.

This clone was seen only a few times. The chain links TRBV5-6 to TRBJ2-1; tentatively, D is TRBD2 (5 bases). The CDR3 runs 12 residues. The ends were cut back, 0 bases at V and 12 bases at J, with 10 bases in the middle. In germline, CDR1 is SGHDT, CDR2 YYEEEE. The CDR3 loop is CASSLVLEGQFF. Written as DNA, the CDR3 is TGTGCCAGCAGCTTGGTTTTAGAGGGGCAGTTCTTC.

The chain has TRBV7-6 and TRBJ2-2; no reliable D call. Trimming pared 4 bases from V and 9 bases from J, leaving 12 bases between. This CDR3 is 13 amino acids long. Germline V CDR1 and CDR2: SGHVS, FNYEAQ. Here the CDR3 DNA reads TGTGCCAGCAGCTCAGAGACACGGTGGGAGCTGTTTTTT. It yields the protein CASSSETRWELFF.

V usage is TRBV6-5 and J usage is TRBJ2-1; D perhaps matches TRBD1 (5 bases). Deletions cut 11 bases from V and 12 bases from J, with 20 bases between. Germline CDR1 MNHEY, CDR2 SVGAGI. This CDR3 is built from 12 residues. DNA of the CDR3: TGTGCCGGAGTCTCGGGCGGACATAGGCAGTTCTTC. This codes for CAGVSGGHRQFF.

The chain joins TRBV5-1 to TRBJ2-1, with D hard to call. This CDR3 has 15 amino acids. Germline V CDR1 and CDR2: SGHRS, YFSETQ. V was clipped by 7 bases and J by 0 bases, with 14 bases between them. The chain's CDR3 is CASASSPGSYNEQFF. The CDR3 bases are TGCGCCAGCGCCTCCTCCCCGGGCTCCTACAATGAGCAGTTCTTC.

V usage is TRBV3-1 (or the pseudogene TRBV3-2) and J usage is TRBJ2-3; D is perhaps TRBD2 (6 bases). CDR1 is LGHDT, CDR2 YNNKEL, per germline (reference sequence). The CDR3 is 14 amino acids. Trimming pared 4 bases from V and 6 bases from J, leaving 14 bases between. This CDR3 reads CASSPGVPPDTQYF. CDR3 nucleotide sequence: TGTGCCAGCAGCCCGGGGGTGCCCCCGGATACGCAGTATTTT.

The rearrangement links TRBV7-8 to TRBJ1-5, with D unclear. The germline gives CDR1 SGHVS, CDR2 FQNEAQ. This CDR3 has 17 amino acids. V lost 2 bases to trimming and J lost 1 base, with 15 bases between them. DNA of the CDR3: TGTGCCAGCAGCTTATCTTCGGGAGGGCGAAGCAATCAGCCCCAGCATTTT. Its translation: CASSLSSGGRSNQPQHF.